The 18 T cell receptor beta chains given below trace back to one sample, sequenced in a study of identical twins. TCRdb ran MiXCR on the 5' RACE reads and lists one entry per CDR3 protein. The repertoire holds about 260,000 distinct CDR3 sequences, with 5.5% to 7% as singletons. These same data were also listed under a study on yellow fever vaccine responses in identical twins.

Sequencing was performed on memory (CD45RO+) T cells sorted from blood. The receptor set was obtained from a woman between 18 and 30 years old in good health.

This clonotype turned up a few times. This chain connects TRBV3-1 to TRBJ1-4; D not resolved. This CDR3 is built from 15 residues. Germline CDR1 reads LGHDT; CDR2 reads YNNKEL (reference sequence). The V gene lost 1 base and the J gene lost 5 bases, with 11 bases spanning the gap. The CDR3, as DNA: TGTGCCAGCAGCCAAGGAGTCACACCGAATGAAAAACTGTTTTTT. The encoded protein is CASSQGVTPNEKLFF.

This chain uses TRBV11-2 with TRBJ2-2; TRBD1 agrees at 9 bases. CDR3 size: 17 residues. The V gene's germline CDR1 is SGHAT and CDR2 FQNNGV. Trimming removed 4 bases from V and 5 bases from J; junction bases left unmatched: 11. CDR3 in DNA: TGTGCCAGCAGCTACTTCGGGTCGGGACAGGGTACCGGGGAGCTGTTTTTT. Protein product: CASSYFGSGQGTGELFF.

The V and J genes are TRBV5-8 and TRBJ1-4; tentatively, D is TRBD1 (5 bases). The germline gives CDR1 SGHTS, CDR2 YDEGEE. The CDR3 extends over 17 amino acids. The V and J ends lost 4 bases and 0 bases respectively, with 16 bases between them. The CDR3, as DNA: TGTGCCAGCAGCCCCGGGACGGCAGTTGCAACTAATGAAAAACTGTTTTTT. Translated, it gives CASSPGTAVATNEKLFF.

The table lists this clonotype with a few counts. The chain uses TRBV6-2 or TRBV6-3 and TRBJ2-3, with 8 bases matching TRBD2. The CDR3 sequence is 15 residues long. V dropped 5 bases and J dropped 3; count of bases not matched to a gene: 7. Germline-derived CDR1 and CDR2 are MNHEY and SVGEGT. DNA for the CDR3: TGTGCCAGCAGTACTGGGACTAGTGAAACAGATACGCAGTATTTT. Amino acids: CASSTGTSETDTQYF.

This clonotype appeared many times. This rearrangement joins TRBV20-1 to TRBJ2-1; D remains ambiguous. There are 12 residues in the CDR3. In germline, CDR1 is DFQATT, CDR2 SNEGSKA (reference sequence). The V end lost 3 bases, the J end lost 8 bases, and 11 bases lay between the germline ends. The CDR3 spells CSASGWGYEQFF. The CDR3 DNA reads as TGCAGTGCTAGTGGATGGGGTTATGAGCAGTTCTTC.

The sample holds a few counts of this clonotype. J is TRBJ2-3 and V is TRBV7-6, with D unclear. This CDR3 spans 15 amino acids. Germline CDR1 and CDR2: SGHVS and FNYEAQ. V was cut by 1 base and J by 1 base, with 9 bases left in between. CDR3 nucleotides: TGTGCCAGCAGCTTAGTGCAATCCCGCACAGATACGCAGTATTTT. Translation gives CASSLVQSRTDTQYF.

This clonotype was observed a handful of times. This chain uses TRBV12-3 or TRBV12-4 with TRBJ1-1; D is undetermined. The V and J ends lost 6 bases and 1 base respectively, with 12 bases between them. This CDR3 spans 14 amino acids. The CDR3 protein is CASRKHGTNTEAFF. CDR3 nucleotide sequence: TGTGCCAGCAGAAAACACGGTACGAACACTGAAGCTTTCTTT.

This clonotype was recorded a few times. The J gene is TRBJ1-1, the V gene TRBV5-1; possibly TRBD1 for D (6 bases). The CDR3 runs 15 residues. Germline-derived CDR1 and CDR2 are SGHRS and YFSETQ. Trimming shortened V by 4 bases and J by 0 bases, and 13 bases separated the two germline ends. The CDR3 loop is CASSKRQDMNTEAFF. The CDR3 bases are TGCGCCAGCAGCAAAAGACAGGACATGAACACTGAAGCTTTCTTT.

This chain links TRBV20-1 with TRBJ2-1; 12 bases align to TRBD2. V shed 6 bases, J shed 9 bases, and the junction held 15 bases outside the gene matches. CDR1 and CDR2 (germline): DFQATT, SNEGSKA (reference sequence). The CDR3 is made up of 16 amino acids. The CDR3 region is CSASPLAGGPWFEQFF. CDR3 DNA sequence: TGCAGTGCCTCCCCTCTAGCGGGGGGGCCGTGGTTTGAGCAGTTCTTC.

This clonotype was seen a handful of times. The rearrangement uses TRBV4-1 and TRBJ2-5; no clear D. The CDR3 runs 14 residues. The germline CDR1 and CDR2 sequences are MGHRA and YSYEKL. V was trimmed by 3 bases and J by 5 bases, leaving 13 bases between them. The CDR3 nucleotides are TGCGCCAGCAGCCAGTCTAGGCAGTTGGAGACCCAGTACTTC. Amino acids: CASSQSRQLETQYF.

This clonotype was found many times. This chain connects TRBV4-1 to TRBJ1-4; TRBD1 might be the D (5 bases). The V end lost 2 bases, the J end lost 8 bases, and 15 bases lay between the germline ends. Germline CDR1 is MGHRA and CDR2 is YSYEKL. The CDR3 is 15 amino acids. The CDR3 region has the DNA TGCGCCAGCAGCCAACCAGGGACCGCCGGGGAAAAACTGTTTTTT. Its translation is CASSQPGTAGEKLFF.

This clonotype was seen more than once but under ten times. V is TRBV11-2 and J is TRBJ2-5, with D possibly TRBD1 on 5 matching bases. There are 14 residues in the CDR3. CDR1 and CDR2 (germline): SGHAT, FQNNGV. V shed 6 bases and J shed 5 bases, with 16 bases lying between them. This CDR3 is CASSSQRGGETQYF. The CDR3 DNA reads TGTGCCAGCAGTTCCCAAAGGGGTGGGGAGACCCAGTACTTC.

The sample holds many counts of this clonotype. V and J are TRBV28 and TRBJ1-5; D call uncertain. In germline, CDR1 is MDHEN, CDR2 SYDVKM. This CDR3 spans 12 amino acids. Trimming cost V 8 bases and J 4 bases, with 9 bases left between them. DNA for the CDR3: TGTGCCAGCCGTAGATGGAATCAGCCCCAGCATTTT. Its protein product is CASRRWNQPQHF.

This clonotype was picked up many times. The genes are TRBV4-1 and TRBJ1-5; D might be TRBD1 (6 bases). The CDR3 runs to 14 residues. CDR1 is MGHRA, CDR2 YSYEKL, per germline. With 4 bases removed from V and 6 bases from J, the gap between germline ends came to 13 bases. This CDR3 is CASSPGAAGQPQHF. As DNA, the CDR3 is TGCGCCAGCAGCCCGGGGGCCGCGGGTCAGCCCCAGCATTTT.

This clonotype was seen a handful of times. The J gene is TRBJ2-7, the V gene TRBV20-1; D remains unclear. Trimming stripped 6 bases from V and 4 bases from J, with 16 bases between. Germline V gene data show CDR1 as DFQATT and CDR2 as SNEGSKA (reference sequence). The CDR3 has 13 residues. The CDR3, as DNA: TGCAGTGCCCTTCCCCAAAGTGGGTACGAGCAGTACGTC. This gives the protein CSALPQSGYEQYV.

This clonotype was counted many times. The rearrangement links TRBV6-1 to TRBJ1-6; 12 nucleotides match TRBD1. Looked up from germline, CDR1 is MNHNS and CDR2 is SASEGT. V was pared by 6 bases and J by 7 bases, with 4 bases of the junction left unmatched. This CDR3 has 15 residues. The CDR3 spells CASRAGTGGNSPLHF. Here the CDR3 DNA reads TGTGCCAGCAGAGCCGGGACAGGGGGCAATTCACCCCTCCACTTT.

This clonotype has a handful of counts. The chain combines TRBV2 with TRBJ1-2; D call uncertain. Germline V gene sequence: CDR1 SNHLY, CDR2 FYNNEI. V lost 4 bases and J lost 10, with 16 bases in between. CDR3 length: 13 residues. The CDR3: CASSGVSYGDYTF. The CDR3 DNA reads TGTGCCAGCAGTGGGGTCAGTTATGGTGACTACACCTTC.

This clonotype was recorded at least ten times. The V and J genes are TRBV7-9 and TRBJ2-5, with D hard to call. The CDR3 has 13 amino acids. Germline-derived CDR1 and CDR2 are SEHNR and FQNEAQ (reference sequence). The germline V and J ends were trimmed by 6 bases and 4 bases, with 12 bases remaining between them. CDR3 residues: CASRSGQSETQYF. The CDR3 DNA sequence: TGTGCCAGCAGATCGGGCCAGTCAGAGACCCAGTACTTC. The full variable domain, rest sourced from reference TRBV7-9 and TRBJ2-5, is DTGVSQNPRHKITKRGQNVTFRCDPISEHNRLYWYRQTLGQGPEFLTYFQNEAQLEKSRLLSDRFSAERPKGSFSTLEIQRTEQGDSAMYLCASRSGQSETQYFGPGTRLLVL.